This T cell receptor (beta chain) was captured in a study of blood T cell repertoires in COVID-19. Whole-study context: Samples taken during acute and convalescent COVID-19 were collected in the United States, Italy and Spain. T cells, B-cell-depleted T cells, or PBMCs supplied cDNA or gDNA.

Trimming took 6 bases from V and 8 from J; bases not matched to a gene: 6. The CDR3 length is 12 residues. CDR1 is SNHLY and CDR2 is FYNNEI in the germline V gene. Methods used by the authors: By means of reference gene primer amplification, nucleated cell counts were estimated. TCRdb keeps only in-frame clones here, not all; method: immunoSEQ multiplex PCR. V and J calls and clone size come straight from that table; D and trimming were deduced from the DNA. The table includes approximately 66,000 clones, about 89% detected once. This sequence was found in a man between 60 and 75 years old with acute or convalescent COVID-19. This rearrangement joins TRBV2 to TRBJ1-2; 7 nucleotides align to TRBD1. Sequencing was done on a sample of peripheral blood. The CDR3 DNA is TGTGCCAGCAGAGAGAACAGGGGCGGCTACACCTTC. This gives the protein CASRENRGGYTF.